This entry describes one T cell receptor beta chain. Extracted from the samples, RNA was reverse transcribed into cDNA to serve as the sequencing template. Measured with immunoSEQ multiplex PCR; TCRdb has only the in-frame clones, and not every one. The sample has approximately 280,000 clones, 58% seen once. As to treatment: oral pan-JAK inhibitor, 5-10 mg twice daily. CDR3 length: 15 amino acids. The germline gives CDR1 SGHRS, CDR2 YFSETQ. Trimming removed 0 bases at V and 5 bases at J, with 15 bases between. The data were taken from a study of CD8+ T cells in alopecia areata. The chain has TRBV5-1 and TRBJ2-7, with D perhaps TRBD2 (6 bases). This TCR was recovered from a human donor with alopecia areata. Source: CD4+ T cells sorted from blood, taken at week 24, from a patient treated with tofacitinib. DNA of the CDR3: TGCGCCAGCAGCTTGGAGGGCGCAGGGAGGCACGAGCAGTACTTC. Translating gives CASSLEGAGRHEQYF.